Sequencing of this TCR beta chain was carried out in a study of cytomegalovirus exposure and HLA in healthy donors. Across the study: Earlier, 110 million or so unique TCR beta sequences were recovered from some 200 million T cells by an analysis.

Study-wide points: V- and J-gene trimming of TCR beta was linked (in a later analysis) to a missense DCLRE1C variant. Through in vitro validation, three CMV-associated chains were shown to be specific for CMV antigens. For most TCR beta V segments, an earlier analysis put the productive rate at about 87% or about 30% of the time.

Points on this clone: Its antigen is as yet unknown.

The PCR used 60 Vbeta and 13 Jbeta primers. Generated by immunoSEQ multiplex PCR, the TCRdb table keeps only in-frame clones and is missing some. The sample carries about 31,000 clones, about 65% recorded once. The sample taken for sequencing was PBMCs. The receptor comes from a man aged 50 or older in good health and CMV-seropositive.

The DNA for the CDR3 is TGTGCCAGCAGTTACGACAGCCTTTCCGAGCAGTACTTC. Residues: CASSYDSLSEQYF. The chain employs TRBV6-5 and TRBJ2-7, with a weak D call TRBD1 (5 bases). CDR1 and CDR2 (germline): MNHEY, SVGAGI. Trimming removed 2 bases from V and 6 bases from J, with 11 bases in between. The CDR3 covers 13 residues.